The next 19 T cell receptor beta chains were all read from a single sample in a study of cytomegalovirus exposure and HLA in healthy donors. 60 Vbeta and 13 Jbeta primers were used in PCR. The repertoire was sequenced with immunoSEQ multiplex PCR; TCRdb's copy has only in-frame clones and lacks some. This table has 180,000 or so clones, approximately 9.5% appearing once. The sample was PBMCs. Receptors were obtained from a woman in her thirties in good health and CMV-seropositive.

This clone was recorded a few times. The V gene is TRBV4-2, the J gene TRBJ2-2, with a tentative D call TRBD1 (6 bases). The CDR3 is 14 residues long. Germline assignment: CDR1 LGHNA and CDR2 YNFKEQ. V lost 6 bases and J lost 2, with 10 bases in between. CDR3 in DNA: TGTGCCAGCAGTCAGGACAGAAACACCGGGGAGCTGTTTTTT. Encoded protein: CASSQDRNTGELFF.

The chain carries TRBV5-6 and TRBJ2-3; 8 nucleotides align to TRBD2. Germline V CDR1 and CDR2: SGHDT, YYEEEE. Germline trimming cut 3 bases from V and 4 bases from J; bases unmatched to any gene: 13. This CDR3 comprises 17 residues. DNA of the CDR3: TGTGCCAGCAGCTCTCCCTACAGCGGGAGTGGGTCAGATACGCAGTATTTT. The encoded protein is CASSSPYSGSGSDTQYF.

This clone was detected only a few times. The genes are TRBV6-6 and TRBJ2-3, with D unresolved. V shed 8 bases and J shed 1 base, with 13 bases lying between them. The CDR3 spans 14 residues. Germline CDR1 is MNHNY and CDR2 is SVGAGI (reference sequence). The CDR3 bases are TGTGCCAGCCAAATAAGGCAGGGCACAGATACGCAGTATTTT. The encoded protein is CASQIRQGTDTQYF.

The table lists this clone with a few counts. This sequence joins TRBV19 and TRBJ1-3; D not certain. V lost 5 bases and J 0 bases, leaving 11 bases between the germline ends. The V gene's germline CDR1 is LNHDA and CDR2 SQIVND (reference sequence). The CDR3 consists of 15 residues. CDR3 region: CASSADNRSGNTIYF. CDR3 coding DNA: TGTGCCAGTAGTGCCGACAACCGCTCTGGAAACACCATATATTTT.

This clone was detected a few times. The J gene is TRBJ1-4, the V gene TRBV30; D remains ambiguous. This CDR3 is 15 amino acids long. Per the germline V gene, CDR1 is GTSNPN and CDR2 is SVGIG (reference sequence). V lost 1 base and J lost 0, with 9 bases in between. The CDR3 protein is CAWSAGSATNEKLFF. CDR3 DNA sequence: TGTGCCTGGAGTGCGGGGTCTGCAACTAATGAAAAACTGTTTTTT.

The CDR3 region has the DNA TGTGCCAGCGCCCACCCCCTAAACTATGGCTACACCTTC. This encodes CASAHPLNYGYTF. This sequence joins TRBV5-5 and TRBJ1-2; no firm D call. The CDR3 contains 13 residues. Germline V gives CDR1 SGHKS, CDR2 YYEKEE (reference sequence). Trimming stripped 7 bases from V and 2 bases from J, with 12 bases between.

This clone was seen a handful of times. The junction departs from germline at one end; a sequencing error may be responsible. Written as DNA, the CDR3 is TGTGCCAGCAGCAAAGATCCTCGCGGGAGTGTCTTCGAGCAGTACTTC. Translating gives CASSKDPRGSVFEQYF. This sequence joins TRBV4-2 and TRBJ2-7; 7 bases match TRBD2. The CDR3 sequence is 16 residues long. Germline loops: CDR1 LGHNA, CDR2 YNFKEQ.

This clone was seen more than once but under ten times. The chain carries TRBV5-4 and TRBJ1-4, with 10 nucleotides matching TRBD1. In germline, CDR1 is SGHNT, CDR2 YYREEE (reference sequence). The CDR3 contains 18 residues. V trimming: 2 bases; J trimming: 1 base; junction bases outside the gene matches: 8. The CDR3 sequence is CASSFRQGAQRTNEKLFF. The CDR3 DNA sequence: TGTGCCAGCAGCTTCCGACAGGGGGCTCAACGAACTAATGAAAAACTGTTTTTT.

Only a few counts were recorded for this clone. In DNA form, the CDR3 reads TGTGCCATCAATGAAGGGGGCGACCAGCCCCAGCATTTT. Its protein is CAINEGGDQPQHF. J is TRBJ1-5 and V is TRBV6-1; 7 bases align to TRBD1. The CDR3 is 13 amino acids. The germline gives CDR1 MNHNS, CDR2 SASEGT. V lost 10 bases, J lost 7 bases, and 10 bases stayed unmatched.

This rearrangement joins TRBV4-1 to TRBJ1-5; TRBD1 agrees at 9 bases. Germline loops: CDR1 MGHRA, CDR2 YSYEKL. The CDR3 covers 18 residues. V was pared by 3 bases and J by 6 bases, with 15 bases of the junction left unmatched. CDR3 sequence: CASSQRAQDRGNGQPQHF. The CDR3, as DNA: TGCGCCAGCAGCCAGAGGGCCCAAGACAGGGGGAACGGTCAGCCCCAGCATTTT.

This clone was seen ten or more times. The gene calls are TRBV7-8 and TRBJ1-1; D call uncertain. V was pared by 0 bases and J by 1 base, with 3 bases between. Germline-derived CDR1 and CDR2 are SGHVS and FQNEAQ. The CDR3 totals 13 residues. DNA of the CDR3: TGTGCCAGCAGCTTAGCCGGGAACACTGAAGCTTTCTTT. It codes for CASSLAGNTEAFF.

Only a few counts were recorded for this clone. This rearrangement joins TRBV6-1 to TRBJ1-2, with D possibly matching TRBD1 (5 bases). The germline CDR1 and CDR2 sequences are MNHNS and SASEGT. Deletions cut 4 bases from V and 8 bases from J, with 17 bases between. This CDR3 spans 14 amino acids. CDR3 nucleotides: TGTGCCAGCAGTGGAGGAGGGACGGGGAGAGGCTACACCTTC. This encodes CASSGGGTGRGYTF.

Only a few counts were recorded for this clone. This sequence joins TRBV25-1 and TRBJ2-7; 7 nucleotides match TRBD2. This CDR3 has 14 residues. Losses at the gene ends were 5 bases for V and 7 bases for J; bases not matched to a gene: 11. Per the germline V gene, CDR1 is MGHDK and CDR2 is SYGVNS. The CDR3 loop is CASSREAAGFEQYF. In DNA, the CDR3 is TGTGCCAGCAGTCGGGAGGCCGCGGGATTTGAGCAGTACTTC.

This clone was counted between two and nine times. The CDR3 DNA reads as TGCGCCAGCAGCCCCAAAGCCTATCAGCCCCAGCATTTT. This codes for CASSPKAYQPQHF. The rearrangement uses TRBV4-1 and TRBJ1-5; no clear D. CDR3 length equals 13 residues. CDR1 and CDR2 from the germline V gene are MGHRA and YSYEKL. The germline V and J ends were trimmed by 4 bases and 5 bases, with 9 bases remaining between them.

V gene TRBV19 combines with J gene TRBJ2-3; unclear D gene. V lost 8 bases and J lost 4, with 10 bases in between. The CDR3 consists of 12 residues. Germline CDR1 reads LNHDA; CDR2 reads SQIVND (reference sequence). The DNA for the CDR3 is TGTGCCAGTCCCGAGCAACCAGATACGCAGTATTTT. This codes for CASPEQPDTQYF.

This clone was seen more than once but under ten times. The chain carries TRBV6-5 and TRBJ2-1; 7 bases line up with TRBD2. Per the germline V gene, CDR1 is MNHEY and CDR2 is SVGAGI. CDR3 length equals 15 residues. Trimming took 2 bases from V and 3 from J; bases not matched to a gene: 4. CDR3: CASSYGGSYYNEQFF. CDR3 nucleotides: TGTGCCAGCAGTTACGGCGGGAGTTACTACAATGAGCAGTTCTTC.

This clone was seen more than once but under ten times. J is TRBJ2-3 and V is TRBV7-2; tentatively, D is TRBD1 (5 bases). This CDR3 has 16 residues. CDR1 is SGHTA and CDR2 is FQGNSA in the germline V gene. Trimming removed 2 bases from V and 5 bases from J, with 17 bases in between. CDR3 sequence reads: CASSLLGQGMLDTQYF. The CDR3, as DNA: TGTGCCAGCAGCTTATTAGGCCAGGGAATGTTAGATACGCAGTATTTT.

The chain combines TRBV29-1 with TRBJ2-7, with a weak D call TRBD1 (5 bases). This CDR3 has 13 amino acids. Trimming pared 0 bases from V and 6 bases from J, leaving 12 bases between. Germline V gives CDR1 SQVTM, CDR2 ANQGSEA. CDR3 protein: CSVEDGRQGEQYF. The CDR3 DNA follows: TGCAGCGTTGAAGATGGGCGGCAGGGCGAGCAGTACTTC.

The rearrangement joins TRBV2 to TRBJ2-7; 8 bases line up with TRBD1. The CDR3 is 15 residues long. The V gene end was trimmed by 3 bases and the J gene end by 3 bases; junction bases not matched to a gene: 7. Germline CDR1 and CDR2: SNHLY and FYNNEI. The CDR3 DNA reads TGTGCCAGCAGTGACACCGGGACAGGAAACTACGAGCAGTACTTC. Translating it yields CASSDTGTGNYEQYF.